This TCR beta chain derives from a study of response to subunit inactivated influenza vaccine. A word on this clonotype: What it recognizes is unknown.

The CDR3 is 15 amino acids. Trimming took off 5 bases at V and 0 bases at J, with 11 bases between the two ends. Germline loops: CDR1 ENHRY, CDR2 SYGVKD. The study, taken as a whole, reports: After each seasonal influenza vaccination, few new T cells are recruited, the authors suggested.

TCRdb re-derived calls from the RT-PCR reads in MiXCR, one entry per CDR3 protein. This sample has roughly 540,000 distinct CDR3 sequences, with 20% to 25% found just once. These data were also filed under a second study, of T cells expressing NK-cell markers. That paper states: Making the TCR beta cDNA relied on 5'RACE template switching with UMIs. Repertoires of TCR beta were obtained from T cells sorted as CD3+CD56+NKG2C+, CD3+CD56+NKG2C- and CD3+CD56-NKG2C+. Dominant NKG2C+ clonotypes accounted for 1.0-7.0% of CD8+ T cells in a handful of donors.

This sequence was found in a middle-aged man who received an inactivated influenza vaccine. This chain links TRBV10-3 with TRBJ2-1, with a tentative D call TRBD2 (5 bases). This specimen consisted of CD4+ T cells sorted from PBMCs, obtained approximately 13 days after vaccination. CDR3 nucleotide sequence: TGTGCCATCAGTCGGGGTCTGAGCTCCTACAATGAGCAGTTCTTC. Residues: CAISRGLSSYNEQFF.